This paragraph reports one TCR beta chain. The protocol was immunoSEQ multiplex PCR, while the TCRdb copy is restricted to in-frame clones and leaves out a portion. The sample holds tens of thousands of clones, about 93% seen once. This sample was taken from a study of T cell changes during pregnancy in multiple sclerosis. Germline V gives CDR1 SGHRS, CDR2 YFSETQ. This CDR3 comprises 12 residues. Between the trimmed V and J ends, which lost 6 bases and 4 bases, there was a span of 7 bases. The sequence was obtained from a female donor with multiple sclerosis, enrolled in a pregnancy study. V gene TRBV5-1 combines with J gene TRBJ2-2; D uncertain. The sequencing here drew on CD4+ T cells from peripheral blood mononuclear cells, taken in the first trimester of pregnancy. This CDR3 is CASTQFTGELFF. In DNA form, the CDR3 reads TGCGCCAGCACCCAGTTCACCGGGGAGCTGTTTTTT.